These 30 T cell receptor beta chains originate from one sample sequenced in a study of cytomegalovirus exposure and HLA in healthy donors. TCRdb keeps only in-frame clones here, not all; method: immunoSEQ multiplex PCR. The repertoire has fewer than 100,000 clones, just over 90% of them found once; the top ten carry roughly 2.1%. The material sequenced was PBMCs. These receptors were taken from a man aged 25-45 years in good health and CMV-seronegative.

The chain recombines TRBV11-2 with TRBJ1-1; a possible D gene is TRBD1 (5 bases). CDR1 is SGHAT and CDR2 is FQNNGV in the germline V gene. This CDR3 comprises 15 residues. V shed 5 bases and J shed 4 bases, with 17 bases lying between them. CDR3 protein: CASSPGPEGLTEAFF. DNA for the CDR3: TGTGCCAGCAGCCCCGGTCCGGAGGGACTCACTGAAGCTTTCTTT.

This chain uses TRBV5-8 with TRBJ2-4; D perhaps matches TRBD2 (7 bases). Looked up from germline, CDR1 is SGHTS and CDR2 is YDEGEE. The CDR3 sequence is 15 residues long. The germline V and J ends were trimmed by 5 bases and 1 base, with 13 bases remaining between them. DNA of the CDR3: TGTGCCAGCAGTGAACAGGGAGGGGCCAAAAACATTCAGTACTTC. Its protein product is CASSEQGGAKNIQYF.

The rearrangement joins TRBV29-1 to TRBJ2-5; D remains ambiguous. There are 11 residues in the CDR3. Germline values: CDR1 SQVTM, CDR2 ANQGSEA. The V and J ends lost 4 bases and 2 bases respectively, with 5 bases between them. In DNA, the CDR3 is TGCAGCGTTGGCAGACAAGAGACCCAGTACTTC. It translates to CSVGRQETQYF.

This chain uses TRBV30 with TRBJ2-3; a possible D gene is TRBD2 (6 bases). This CDR3 comprises 14 residues. Looked up from germline, CDR1 is GTSNPN and CDR2 is SVGIG (reference sequence). V gave up 8 bases and J gave up 3 bases, with 18 bases separating them. The CDR3 nucleotides read TGTGCCGGCCTGACTAGTATCGGTACAGATACGCAGTATTTT. This translates into CAGLTSIGTDTQYF.

The chain is built from TRBV2 and TRBJ2-5, with D tentatively TRBD2 (7 bases). CDR1 is SNHLY and CDR2 is FYNNEI in the germline V gene. V was cut by 6 bases and J by 3 bases, with 17 bases left in between. This CDR3 has 15 residues. The CDR3 DNA sequence: TGTGCCAGCAGAGGTGGATCGGGGGGCGAAGAGACCCAGTACTTC. Its translation is CASRGGSGGEETQYF.

V is TRBV5-6 and J is TRBJ1-5; TRBD1 might be the D (5 bases). V lost 3 bases to trimming and J lost 6 bases, with 10 bases between them. Looked up from germline, CDR1 is SGHDT and CDR2 is YYEEEE. The CDR3 extends over 13 amino acids. CDR3 DNA: TGTGCCAGCAGCTCCTGGGGGGTTCAGCCCCAGCATTTT. Translation: CASSSWGVQPQHF. The full variable domain, with the rest looked up from reference TRBV5-6 and TRBJ1-5, is DAGVTQSPTHLIKTRGQQVTLRCSPKSGHDTVSWYQQALGQGPQFIFQYYEEEERQRGNFPDRFSGHQFPNYSSELNVNALLLGDSALYLCASSSWGVQPQHFGDGTRLSIL.

This clone was observed once. The genes are TRBV6-5 and TRBJ2-6, with D perhaps matching TRBD1 (6 bases). The V and J ends lost 5 bases and 0 bases respectively, with 8 bases between them. CDR1 MNHEY and CDR2 SVGAGI come from the germline V gene. This CDR3 comprises 15 residues. CDR3 sequence: CASSIQGSGANVLTF. In nucleotides, the CDR3 is TGTGCCAGCAGTATACAGGGCTCTGGGGCCAACGTCCTGACTTTC.

The chain couples TRBV30 to TRBJ1-2; TRBD1 might be the D (5 bases). CDR3 length: 13 amino acids. CDR1 and CDR2 from the germline V gene are GTSNPN and SVGIG (reference sequence). V shed 4 bases and J shed 0 bases, with 9 bases lying between them. CDR3 bases: TGTGCCTGGAACGACAGAGCTAACTATGGCTACACCTTC. Translation gives CAWNDRANYGYTF.

This chain connects TRBV5-8 to TRBJ2-2, with a weak D call TRBD2 (8 bases). Deletions cut 4 bases from V and 4 bases from J, with 20 bases between. The length of the CDR3 is 17 residues. Germline CDR1 reads SGHTS; CDR2 reads YDEGEE. The CDR3 region is CASSTRQGLESTGELFF. CDR3 nucleotide sequence: TGTGCCAGCAGCACCCGACAGGGACTAGAATCCACCGGGGAGCTGTTTTTT. Supplemented by reference TRBV5-8 and TRBJ2-2, the full variable domain reads EAGVTQSPTHLIKTRGQQATLRCSPISGHTSVYWYQQALGLGLQFLLWYDEGEERNRGNFPPRFSGRQFPNYSSELNVNALELEDSALYLCASSTRQGLESTGELFFGEGSRLTVL.

The chain recombines TRBV7-2 with TRBJ1-2; TRBD1 matches 7 bases. Trimming removed 5 bases from V and 1 base from J; junction bases left unmatched: 7. The germline gives CDR1 SGHTA, CDR2 FQGNSA. The CDR3 consists of 15 residues. Here the CDR3 DNA reads TGTGCCAGCAGCGCCGGGACAGCTAGTAACTATGGCTACACCTTC. It codes for CASSAGTASNYGYTF.

The rearrangement links TRBV15 to TRBJ1-5; D is perhaps TRBD1 (6 bases). V was pared by 1 base and J by 4 bases, with 11 bases between. Germline CDR1 LNHNV, CDR2 YYDKDF (reference sequence). The CDR3 spans 15 residues. The CDR3 loop is CATSRGTAENQPQHF. The CDR3 DNA is TGTGCCACCAGCAGAGGGACAGCGGAAAATCAGCCCCAGCATTTT.

The chain is built from TRBV2 and TRBJ2-5; a weak D match, TRBD1 (7 bases). The CDR3 is 16 amino acids. Trimming stripped 7 bases from V and 2 bases from J, with 20 bases between. In germline, CDR1 is SNHLY, CDR2 FYNNEI. This CDR3 reads CASKVRGTDFQETQYF. CDR3 bases: TGTGCCAGCAAGGTTCGGGGGACAGACTTTCAAGAGACCCAGTACTTC.

The chain has TRBV6-1 and TRBJ2-1; 8 bases agree with TRBD1. This CDR3 has 14 residues. V lost 6 bases, J lost 6 bases, and 7 bases stayed unmatched. The germline gives CDR1 MNHNS, CDR2 SASEGT. Written as DNA, the CDR3 is TGTGCCAGCAGCGGGGGACAGGCCAGCAATGAGCAGTTCTTC. It codes for CASSGGQASNEQFF.

The CDR3 nucleotides read TGTGCCAGCAGCAGGAGGGCATGGGGGAAATACGGCAATCAGCCCCAGCATTTT. Its protein is CASSRRAWGKYGNQPQHF. The gene calls are TRBV28 and TRBJ1-5; D perhaps matches TRBD1 (5 bases). This CDR3 has 18 residues. V lost 6 bases and J 2 bases, leaving 23 bases between the germline ends. Germline CDR1 and CDR2: MDHEN and SYDVKM.

This chain links TRBV7-8 with TRBJ1-1, with 9 bases fitting TRBD1. Germline-derived CDR1 and CDR2 are SGHVS and FQNEAQ. This CDR3 region has 15 residues. The J segment lost 4 bases and the V segment lost 5 bases, leaving 8 bases of the junction unmatched. Here the CDR3 reads CASSLWTGVGTEAFF. The CDR3 bases are TGTGCCAGCAGCCTATGGACAGGGGTAGGCACTGAAGCTTTCTTT.

This clone appeared a few times. The rearrangement uses TRBV5-8 and TRBJ2-7; D is perhaps TRBD2 (7 bases). Germline V CDR1 and CDR2: SGHTS, YDEGEE. The V and J ends lost 2 bases and 0 bases respectively, with 12 bases between them. The CDR3 runs 15 residues. CDR3 sequence reads: CASSFGGGPSYEQYF. CDR3 in DNA: TGTGCCAGCAGCTTTGGCGGGGGCCCCTCCTACGAGCAGTACTTC.

V usage is TRBV5-1 and J usage is TRBJ2-2, with 8 nucleotides matching TRBD1. V dropped 4 bases and J dropped 3; count of bases not matched to a gene: 5. Germline V gene lookup returns CDR1 SGHRS and CDR2 YFSETQ. The length of the CDR3 is 15 residues. The CDR3 DNA sequence: TGCGCCAGCAGCCGCGGACAGGGTGACACCGGGGAGCTGTTTTTT. Translating gives CASSRGQGDTGELFF.

This clone was detected once. The J gene is TRBJ1-1, the V gene TRBV5-1; D not resolved. This CDR3 has 14 residues. Germline values: CDR1 SGHRS, CDR2 YFSETQ. Trimming took 0 bases from V and 1 from J, leaving 7 bases between them. As DNA, the CDR3 is TGCGCCAGCAGCTTGGTCACACCGAACACTGAAGCTTTCTTT. This gives the protein CASSLVTPNTEAFF.

The V gene is TRBV5-1, the J gene TRBJ2-4; D is uncertain. Trimming shortened V by 3 bases and J by 0 bases, and 16 bases separated the two germline ends. This CDR3 has 17 amino acids. Germline lookup yields CDR1 SGHRS and CDR2 YFSETQ. CDR3 protein: CASSSLPGYKAKNIQYF. DNA of the CDR3: TGCGCCAGCAGCTCACTGCCCGGGTATAAAGCCAAAAACATTCAGTACTTC.

CDR3 in DNA: TGTGCCAGCAGCCAGGGAGGCACCGCCGTATCATCCGATGGCTACACCTTC. This translates into CASSQGGTAVSSDGYTF. The chain carries TRBV11-2 and TRBJ1-2, with a possible D match to TRBD1 (5 bases). Germline CDR1 is SGHAT and CDR2 is FQNNGV. V was trimmed by 5 bases and J by 6 bases, leaving 25 bases between them. The CDR3 length is 17 residues.

The V gene is TRBV5-6, the J gene TRBJ1-1; 7 bases are a match to TRBD1. Germline V lookup: CDR1 SGHDT, CDR2 YYEEEE. V dropped 4 bases and J dropped 1; count of bases not matched to a gene: 7. This CDR3 is 15 amino acids long. The CDR3 reads CASSVRQGWNTEAFF. The CDR3 DNA reads TGTGCCAGCAGCGTGAGACAGGGATGGAACACTGAAGCTTTCTTT.

V usage is TRBV10-3 and J usage is TRBJ1-5; 7 bases are a match to TRBD1. Looked up from germline, CDR1 is ENHRY and CDR2 is SYGVKD. J was trimmed by 1 base and V by 8 bases; bases with no gene match: 8. The CDR3 length is 15 residues. The CDR3: CAISQGVESNQPQHF. The CDR3 DNA reads TGTGCCATCTCCCAGGGGGTAGAGAGCAATCAGCCCCAGCATTTT.

V gene TRBV6-5 combines with J gene TRBJ2-7; unclear D gene. V lost 0 bases, J lost 3 bases, and 12 bases lay in between. CDR3 length: 15 residues. Per the germline V gene, CDR1 is MNHEY and CDR2 is SVGAGI. CDR3 in DNA: TGTGCCAGCAGTTACTCGATCCCCCCCTACTACGAGCAGTACTTC. This translates into CASSYSIPPYYEQYF.

This chain joins TRBV5-4 and TRBJ2-5; 8 bases fit TRBD2. Germline CDR1 reads SGHNT; CDR2 reads YYREEE (reference sequence). This CDR3 is 15 amino acids long. Losses at the gene ends were 3 bases for V and 5 bases for J; bases not matched to a gene: 9. In nucleotides, the CDR3 is TGTGCCAGCAGCTCGATGGGACTAGGGGGGGAGACCCAGTACTTC. This translates into CASSSMGLGGETQYF.

The chain carries TRBV10-1 and TRBJ1-2; 8 bases are shared with TRBD1. The CDR3 consists of 13 residues. Germline CDR1 WNHNN, CDR2 SYGVQD (reference sequence). The V segment lost 5 bases and the J segment 3 bases; nucleotides outside the gene matches: 2. This CDR3 is CASSSDRDYGYTF. The CDR3 DNA reads TGCGCCAGCAGTTCGGACAGGGACTATGGCTACACCTTC.

In this sample, this clone turned up once. The J gene is TRBJ2-7, the V gene TRBV28, with a tentative D call TRBD1 (5 bases). Germline V gene lookup returns CDR1 MDHEN and CDR2 SYDVKM. The CDR3 extends over 10 amino acids. Trimming shortened V by 8 bases and J by 6 bases, and 8 bases separated the two germline ends. In DNA form, the CDR3 reads TGTGCCAGCCTAGGGGTCGAGCAGTACTTC. It is translated as CASLGVEQYF. Supplemented by reference TRBV28 and TRBJ2-7, the full variable domain reads DVKVTQSSRYLVKRTGEKVFLECVQDMDHENMFWYRQDPGLGLRLIYFSYDVKMKEKGDIPEGYSVSREKKERFSLILESASTNQTSMYLCASLGVEQYFGPGTRLTVT.

The rearrangement joins TRBV10-3 to TRBJ2-2; 7 nucleotides line up with TRBD2. CDR1 and CDR2 from the germline V gene are ENHRY and SYGVKD. The CDR3 has 13 amino acids. For the CDR3, the DNA is TGTGCTGGGGGGGGACTCCAATCCGGGGAGCTGTTTTTT. This sequence encodes CAGGGLQSGELFF.

The chain employs TRBV6-1 and TRBJ2-1, with a weak D call TRBD1 (6 bases). The germline V gene encodes CDR1 MNHNS and CDR2 SASEGT. This CDR3 comprises 13 residues. V lost 3 bases and J 12 bases, leaving 15 bases between the germline ends. CDR3 in DNA: TGTGCCAGCAGTGAGGAAGAAGTAGGGGGGCAGTTCTTC. It specifies CASSEEEVGGQFF.

V is TRBV19 and J is TRBJ2-3; D uncertain. The CDR3 covers 14 residues. Trimming stripped 7 bases from V and 5 bases from J, with 16 bases between. Germline V gives CDR1 LNHDA, CDR2 SQIVND (reference sequence). The CDR3 reads CASKASPGGDTQYF. The CDR3 DNA follows: TGTGCCAGTAAGGCTTCCCCCGGCGGAGATACGCAGTATTTT. The full variable domain, its missing parts supplied by reference TRBV19 and TRBJ2-3, is DGGITQSPKYLFRKEGQNVTLSCEQNLNHDAMYWYRQDPGQGLRLIYYSQIVNDFQKGDIAEGYSVSREKKESFPLTVTSAQKNPTAFYLCASKASPGGDTQYFGPGTRLTVL.

A single count supports this clone. This sequence joins TRBV2 and TRBJ2-1; no definite D call. The CDR3 consists of 13 residues. V gave up 7 bases and J gave up 4 bases, with 11 bases separating them. Per germline, CDR1 SNHLY and CDR2 FYNNEI. Here the CDR3 DNA reads TGTGCCAGCACCACGGTTCCTTACAATGAGCAGTTCTTC. Amino acid sequence: CASTTVPYNEQFF.